The 23 T cell receptor beta chains below were found in one sample sequenced in a study of early T cells in non-severe SARS-CoV-2 infection (dated by TCRdb to the early 2020s). The library was obtained by 5' RACE. The reads were generated on a NextSeq 500. TCRdb reprocessing: public reads trimmed at Q25 with fastp, clones called with MiXCR, in-frame beta chains kept. One record per CDR3 amino acid sequence lists the most common genes and DNA. The sample data list around 58,000 distinct CDR3 sequences, and over 9.5% of these were observed just once. The top ten hold 10% of the sample. The material sequenced was whole blood. These receptor sequences come from an adult who was a healthcare worker with PCR-confirmed SARS-CoV-2 infection or an uninfected control (not recorded which).

This clonotype was seen many times. The chain carries TRBV9 and TRBJ2-5; D might be TRBD1 (6 bases). The germline V and J ends were trimmed by 3 bases and 5 bases, with 14 bases remaining between them. Per the germline V gene, CDR1 is SGDLS and CDR2 is YYNGEE. This CDR3 is built from 14 residues. CDR3 amino acids: CASSATGTIETQYF. In nucleotides, the CDR3 is TGTGCCAGCAGCGCGACCGGGACAATTGAGACCCAGTACTTC. Complete variable domain (other parts from reference TRBV9 and TRBJ2-5): DSGVTQTPKHLITATGQRVTLRCSPRSGDLSVYWYQQSLDQGLQFLIQYYNGEERAKGNILERFSAQQFPDLHSELNLSSLELGDSALYFCASSATGTIETQYFGPGTRLLVL.

This clonotype was seen a handful of times. The chain links TRBV20-1 to TRBJ2-7; D possibly corresponds to TRBD1 (6 bases). This CDR3 spans 15 amino acids. The germline V gene encodes CDR1 DFQATT and CDR2 SNEGSKA (reference sequence). V lost 0 bases, J lost 2 bases, and 14 bases lay in between. The CDR3: CSARDIGGGPYEQYF. The DNA of the CDR3 is TGCAGTGCTAGAGATATAGGGGGTGGACCCTACGAGCAGTACTTC.

A few counts support this clonotype. The CDR3 spells CASSSRVAGGMYEQYF. The CDR3, as DNA: TGTGCCAGCAGCTCCCGGGTAGCGGGGGGGATGTACGAGCAGTACTTC. The chain carries TRBV11-2 and TRBJ2-7; TRBD2 agrees at 11 bases. The CDR3 consists of 16 residues. J lost 4 bases, V lost 4 bases, and 9 bases had no gene match. Germline V gene sequence: CDR1 SGHAT, CDR2 FQNNGV.

V is TRBV11-1 and J is TRBJ1-1; D is undetermined. The V end lost 5 bases, the J end lost 1 base, and 5 bases lay between the germline ends. The CDR3 has 12 residues. CDR1 and CDR2 (germline): SGHAT, FQDESV (reference sequence). CDR3 residues: CASSPQNTEAFF. In nucleotides, the CDR3 is TGTGCCAGCAGCCCGCAGAACACTGAAGCTTTCTTT.

The V call is TRBV11-2, the J call TRBJ2-3; D unclear. This CDR3 has 14 residues. V shed 2 bases and J shed 4 bases, with 10 bases lying between them. The germline CDR1 and CDR2 sequences are SGHAT and FQNNGV. The CDR3 coding sequence is TGTGCCAGCAGCTTAAAGGTTCCCGCAGATACGCAGTATTTT. Translating it yields CASSLKVPADTQYF.

Ten or more counts support this clonotype. This chain links TRBV20-1 with TRBJ2-1; 7 bases are shared with TRBD2. V gave up 5 bases and J gave up 1 base; unmatched junction bases: 8. The CDR3 consists of 15 residues. Germline V gene sequence: CDR1 DFQATT, CDR2 SNEGSKA (reference sequence). The CDR3 DNA sequence: TGCAGTGCTCTACGTCCGGGACTATCCTACAATGAGCAGTTCTTC. Residues: CSALRPGLSYNEQFF.

The chain employs TRBV29-1 and TRBJ2-3; 11 nucleotides line up with TRBD2. V shed 4 bases and J 5 bases; nucleotides not matched to a gene: 5. The CDR3 sequence is 14 residues long. Germline CDR1 SQVTM, CDR2 ANQGSEA. The CDR3 here is CSVAFSGRVDTQYF. The DNA of the CDR3 is TGCAGCGTTGCGTTTAGCGGGAGGGTAGATACGCAGTATTTT.

The chain recombines TRBV7-9 with TRBJ2-3; no firm D call. V was shortened by 6 bases and J by 1 base, with 8 bases between the two germline ends. The CDR3 contains 13 residues. Looked up from germline, CDR1 is SEHNR and CDR2 is FQNEAQ (reference sequence). The CDR3: CASSPERTDTQYF. In DNA form, the CDR3 reads TGTGCCAGCAGTCCCGAGCGCACAGATACGCAGTATTTT.

V usage is TRBV10-3 and J usage is TRBJ2-7; D gene unclear. V was cut by 4 bases and J by 2 bases, with 6 bases left in between. The CDR3 covers 12 residues. Germline lookup yields CDR1 ENHRY and CDR2 SYGVKD. CDR3 loop: CAISGQPYEQYF. The CDR3 DNA reads TGTGCCATCAGTGGGCAGCCCTACGAGCAGTACTTC.

This clonotype was found a few times. The rearrangement uses TRBV7-9 and TRBJ2-7; D may be TRBD2 (5 bases). Trimming shortened V by 4 bases and J by 6 bases, and 16 bases separated the two germline ends. This CDR3 spans 14 amino acids. Germline V CDR1 and CDR2: SEHNR, FQNEAQ (reference sequence). DNA for the CDR3: TGTGCCAGCAGCTCCGCTCGGGCCCGGGGCGAGCAGTACTTC. Its translation: CASSSARARGEQYF. The complete variable domain, with remaining parts taken from reference TRBV7-9 and TRBJ2-7, reads DTGVSQNPRHKITKRGQNVTFRCDPISEHNRLYWYRQTLGQGPEFLTYFQNEAQLEKSRLLSDRFSAERPKGSFSTLEIQRTEQGDSAMYLCASSSARARGEQYFGPGTRLTVT.

This clonotype was seen ten or more times. The chain joins TRBV3-1 to TRBJ2-5; no clear D. CDR3 length: 14 amino acids. Germline V gives CDR1 LGHDT, CDR2 YNNKEL (reference sequence). V was cut by 0 bases and J by 0 bases, with 5 bases left in between. The CDR3 DNA is TGTGCCAGCAGCCAAGATACCTACCAAGAGACCCAGTACTTC. This sequence encodes CASSQDTYQETQYF.

A note on this clonotype: Given a much more abundant clone one base away, this may be a read error. This rearrangement joins TRBV11-1 to TRBJ2-2; perhaps TRBD2 as D (5 bases). This CDR3 has 15 amino acids. Trimming shortened V by 3 bases and J by 4 bases, and 12 bases separated the two germline ends. In germline, CDR1 is SGHAT, CDR2 FQDESV (reference sequence). The CDR3 nucleotides read TGTGCCAGCAGCTTTCATCCGGGATTCACCGGGGAGCTGTTTTTT. It codes for CASSFHPGFTGELFF. The entire variable domain, with the rest obtained from reference TRBV11-1 and TRBJ2-2, is as follows: EAEVAQSPRYKITEKSQAVAFWCDPISGHATLYWYRQILGQGPELLVQFQDESVVDDSQLPKDRFSAERLKGVDSTLKIQPAELGDSAMYLCASSFHPGFTGELFFGEGSRLTVL.

This clonotype was observed a handful of times. The chain links TRBV3-1 to TRBJ1-6; no firm D call. Trimming removed 4 bases from V and 2 bases from J, with 9 bases in between. The V gene's germline CDR1 is LGHDT and CDR2 YNNKEL (reference sequence). The CDR3 is 15 amino acids. The CDR3, as DNA: TGTGCCAGCAGCCCCGGGCCGACCTATAATTCACCCCTCCACTTT. Protein product: CASSPGPTYNSPLHF.

The CDR3 DNA reads as TGTGCCAGCAGCTTAGAGTTGTCGACTAGCGGGACCCCCTACGAGCAGTACTTC. Translation gives CASSLELSTSGTPYEQYF. The V and J genes are TRBV7-8 and TRBJ2-7, with 11 bases aligning to TRBD2. With V trimmed by 1 base and J by 2 bases, 10 bases remained unmatched. The CDR3 spans 18 residues. Germline CDR1 reads SGHVS; CDR2 reads FQNEAQ.

This chain joins TRBV7-2 and TRBJ2-3; perhaps TRBD2 as D (5 bases). CDR1 is SGHTA and CDR2 is FQGNSA in the germline V gene. This CDR3 is 15 amino acids long. Trimming removed 1 base at V and 2 bases at J, with 10 bases between. This CDR3 reads CASSLGGGLTDTQYF. In DNA form, the CDR3 reads TGTGCCAGCAGCTTAGGCGGAGGCCTCACAGATACGCAGTATTTT.

V usage is TRBV4-3 and J usage is TRBJ1-2, with D possibly matching TRBD1 (6 bases). Germline loops: CDR1 LGHNA, CDR2 YSLEER. The V gene lost 1 base and the J gene lost 5 bases, with 17 bases spanning the gap. This CDR3 is 16 amino acids long. The CDR3 region is CASSQGSQGCAYGYTF. The CDR3, as DNA: TGCGCCAGCAGCCAAGGCTCCCAGGGGTGCGCGTATGGCTACACCTTC.

This sequence joins TRBV18 and TRBJ1-2; weak D call: TRBD1 (6 bases). This CDR3 has 14 residues. V was clipped by 0 bases and J by 4 bases, with 9 bases between them. Germline CDR1 and CDR2: KGHSH and LQKENI. The DNA of the CDR3 is TGTGCCAGCTCACCACCAACGGGGGCCTATGGCTACACCTTC. As protein: CASSPPTGAYGYTF.

For this clonotype: This could be a read error, since a much larger clone is one nucleotide away. The rearrangement joins TRBV7-9 to TRBJ1-2, with 7 bases lining up with TRBD1. The CDR3 extends over 15 amino acids. Germline CDR1 and CDR2: SEHNR and FQNEAQ (reference sequence). V trimming: 7 bases; J trimming: 8 bases; junction bases outside the gene matches: 16. CDR3 nucleotides: TGTGCCAGCATTAACCCCGACAGGGAATTGGGAGGCTACACCTTC. Encoded protein: CASINPDRELGGYTF.

The rearrangement links TRBV14 to TRBJ1-1; D is perhaps TRBD1 (6 bases). This CDR3 is 14 amino acids long. Trimming removed 4 bases from V and 1 base from J, with 10 bases in between. CDR1 and CDR2 (germline): SGHDN, FVKESK. This chain's CDR3 is CASSPPGQNTEAFF. The CDR3 DNA follows: TGTGCCAGCAGCCCCCCGGGACAGAACACTGAAGCTTTCTTT.

This chain connects TRBV29-1 to TRBJ2-1; 12 nucleotides align to TRBD2. With V trimmed by 6 bases and J by 8 bases, 5 bases remained unmatched. The CDR3 loop spans 13 amino acids. CDR1 is SQVTM, CDR2 ANQGSEA, per germline. Here the CDR3 reads CSVTSGRGYEQFF. In DNA, the CDR3 is TGCAGCGTGACTAGCGGGAGAGGGTATGAGCAGTTCTTC.

This clonotype was seen only a few times. The chain employs TRBV12-3 or TRBV12-4 and TRBJ2-2; 14 positions match TRBD2. After removal of 6 bases from V and 3 bases from J, the junction contained 3 bases not matched to a gene. CDR3 length: 16 residues. This CDR3 reads CASRGLAGVHTGELFF. The CDR3 DNA follows: TGTGCCAGCAGGGGACTAGCGGGAGTTCACACCGGGGAGCTGTTTTTT.

This clonotype was counted a few times. This chain joins TRBV25-1 and TRBJ1-2; no clear D. CDR3 length: 12 residues. V was trimmed by 5 bases and J by 8 bases, leaving 12 bases between them. From germline, CDR1 is MGHDK and CDR2 SYGVNS. This CDR3 reads CASSKSGFGYTF. The CDR3 nucleotides are TGTGCCAGCAGTAAATCTGGATTCGGCTACACCTTC.

This clonotype was seen at least ten times. The rearrangement links TRBV7-2 to TRBJ2-7; 7 bases line up with TRBD2. The ends lost 5 bases at V and 6 bases at J; junction bases unmatched: 10. CDR3 size: 14 residues. The V gene's germline CDR1 is SGHTA and CDR2 FQGNSA. As DNA, the CDR3 is TGTGCCAGCAGCCCTGGACTAGATTCCCTCGAGCAGTACTTC. Translation gives CASSPGLDSLEQYF.